The 10 T cell receptor beta chains below were found in one sample sequenced in a study of blood T cell repertoires in COVID-19. The data were produced by immunoSEQ multiplex PCR, yet TCRdb's version contains in-frame clones alone and is incomplete. Of under 300,000 clones listed, roughly nine tenths are singletons. The specimen sequenced was PBMCs or T cells enriched from blood (not recorded which). All receptors derive from a woman in her thirties with acute COVID-19.

V usage is TRBV12-3 or TRBV12-4 and J usage is TRBJ2-4, with D unresolved. The CDR3 has 13 amino acids. V lost 8 bases and J lost 8, with 16 bases in between. The CDR3: CASGPEPPHIQYF. As DNA, the CDR3 is TGTGCCAGCGGGCCTGAACCCCCCCACATTCAGTACTTC.

CDR3 region: CASTQLGQGNTEAFF. The DNA for the CDR3 is TGTGCCAGCACTCAATTGGGACAGGGCAACACTGAAGCTTTCTTT. The chain carries TRBV2 and TRBJ1-1; 9 nucleotides line up with TRBD1. Germline lookup yields CDR1 SNHLY and CDR2 FYNNEI. After removal of 7 bases from V and 2 bases from J, the junction contained 8 bases not matched to a gene. The CDR3 consists of 15 residues.

The chain joins TRBV2 to TRBJ1-5; 10 positions match TRBD1. Losses at the gene ends were 4 bases for V and 6 bases for J; bases not matched to a gene: 3. The CDR3 covers 14 residues. Germline CDR1 and CDR2: SNHLY and FYNNEI. The CDR3, as DNA: TGTGCCAGCAGTGGACAGGGGGCTGGTCAGCCCCAGCATTTT. Its protein is CASSGQGAGQPQHF.

This clone was picked up a small number of times. J is TRBJ1-4 and V is TRBV7-9, with 7 bases fitting TRBD1. J was trimmed by 4 bases and V by 11 bases; bases with no gene match: 7. The germline CDR1 and CDR2 sequences are SEHNR and FQNEAQ (reference sequence). The CDR3 totals 13 residues. The CDR3 DNA reads as TGTGCCTCCGGGGACAGTGATAATGAAAAACTGTTTTTT. This gives the protein CASGDSDNEKLFF.

The count of this clone is one. J is TRBJ1-1 and V is TRBV19; the D gene is possibly TRBD1 (5 bases). Germline loops: CDR1 LNHDA, CDR2 SQIVND (reference sequence). Trimming removed 5 bases at V and 7 bases at J, with 14 bases between. This CDR3 has 13 amino acids. CDR3 amino acids: CASSGLRRGEAFF. The CDR3 region has the DNA TGTGCCAGTAGTGGCCTCCGAAGGGGTGAAGCTTTCTTT.

The chain uses TRBV27 and TRBJ2-7, with D uncertain. Trimming stripped 2 bases from V and 6 bases from J, with 11 bases between. The CDR3 loop spans 13 amino acids. CDR1 is MNHEY, CDR2 SMNVEV, per germline (reference sequence). Written as DNA, the CDR3 is TGTGCCAGCAGTTTAGGGCCTGTACGCGAGCAGTACTTC. Translating it yields CASSLGPVREQYF.

The J gene is TRBJ2-5, the V gene TRBV5-4, with a tentative D call TRBD1 (6 bases). This CDR3 has 13 amino acids. Deletions cut 3 bases from V and 5 bases from J, with 11 bases between. The germline V gene encodes CDR1 SGHNT and CDR2 YYREEE (reference sequence). The CDR3 protein is CASSSGRGETQYF. Here the CDR3 DNA reads TGTGCCAGCAGCTCGGGCAGGGGTGAGACCCAGTACTTC.

The chain uses TRBV6-1 and TRBJ1-2; tentatively, D is TRBD1 (5 bases). CDR1 is MNHNS, CDR2 SASEGT, per germline. Trimming took 0 bases from V and 4 from J, leaving 12 bases between them. This CDR3 is built from 15 residues. Here the CDR3 reads CASSEALYDSYGYTF. The CDR3 DNA sequence: TGTGCCAGCAGTGAAGCTTTATATGACAGCTATGGCTACACCTTC.

The chain joins TRBV2 to TRBJ1-5, with 8 bases identical to TRBD1. The CDR3 contains 13 residues. The J segment lost 6 bases and the V segment lost 4 bases, leaving 2 bases of the junction unmatched. Germline CDR1 reads SNHLY; CDR2 reads FYNNEI. The CDR3 coding sequence is TGTGCCAGCAGTGTCGACAGGGGTCAGCCCCAGCATTTT. Protein product: CASSVDRGQPQHF.

The chain carries TRBV7-2 and TRBJ2-5; D gene ambiguous. CDR1 and CDR2 from the germline V gene are SGHTA and FQGNSA. The CDR3 is made up of 14 amino acids. The V gene lost 5 bases and the J gene lost 2 bases, with 12 bases spanning the gap. The CDR3 region has the DNA TGTGCCAGCAGCCCGGGTTTACGGCAAGAGACCCAGTACTTC. Amino acids: CASSPGLRQETQYF.